This T cell receptor beta chain was observed in a study of cytomegalovirus exposure and HLA in healthy donors (dated by TCRdb to about 2017). Study-wide context: In an earlier analysis of about 560 of the donors, 276 Gb of sequence data and 95 million to 130 million unique TCR beta sequences from 150 million to 200 million T cells were reported. To decide whether each TCR beta V gene segment behaved as functional or pseudogenic, an earlier analysis of fewer than 750 of the donors relied on high-throughput TCR beta sequencing. Donor age, sex, ethnicity and CMV serostatus were compiled together with the repertoire data. Across some 400 genotyped donors of the cohort, an average of about 240,000 unique TCR beta nucleotide sequences per donor were sequenced, and approximately 19% of those sequences were non-productive. In addition to the first cohort of approximately 670 subjects, a separate validation cohort of approximately 130 different subjects was used. The study profiled the T cell repertoires of 500 to 800 subjects by immunosequencing and related them to cytomegalovirus serostatus. Approximately 310 gigabases of sequencing data and tens of millions of unique TCR sequences made up an early release that covered several hundred HLA-typed donors. High-throughput TCR immunosequencing, statistical association of individual TCRs with disease status, and machine learning were combined to predict cytomegalovirus infection status. Every discovery cohort repertoire had been produced on one sequencing platform. Class I and class II HLA loci were covered by the typing at four-digit resolution. Rather than drawing on any new phenotypic data, the later analysis identified candidate immune exposures from TCR beta sequences and the way those sequences occurred across donors. The study aimed to test whether cataloging public T cell receptors could reveal signatures of past pathogen exposure. About five DR-DQ haplotypes were handled as single units for association and clustering because linkage in the cohort was strong. Among the roughly 430 genotyped donors, approximately 77% belonged to the genetic ancestry cluster associated with self-reported Caucasian donors. To study patterns of TCR occurrence, a later analysis re-analyzed previously published TCR beta repertoires from 666 donors and added high-resolution HLA genotyping. Genome-wide SNP genotypes for about 60% of the 666 donors were used in a later genetic analysis, which treated that subset as a discovery cohort. Typing coverage varied by locus: 629-630 donors for A, B, C, DRB1 and DQB1; under 550 for DQA1; about 600 for DPA1; approximately 470 for DPB1. Overall study results and their limits: A later genetic analysis associated a missense DCLRE1C variant with V-gene and J-gene trimming of TCR beta chains, and an independent cohort replicated the association. Only TCR beta chains were sequenced in this cohort, and the absence of alpha or paired-chain data limited detectable features. Presence/absence analyses assumed roughly uniform sequencing depth across donors, an assumption that may not hold. The classifier was reported to diagnose cytomegalovirus status with high specificity and sensitivity in both the original cohort and the validation cohort. Linkage disequilibrium might explain the correlated functional status among segregating V segments, but an unknown experimental factor could not be excluded. Because counts were too low, 15 to 20 rarely observed V segments, including chromosome 9 orphons, were excluded from the earlier analysis of a few hundred of the donors. Broadly in line with IMGT annotations, most TCR beta V segments showed up in productive rearrangements about 87% or about 30% of the time in an earlier analysis of around 600 of the donors. In a later analysis, HLA-associated TCR beta chains were found to be more clonally expanded and to have lower generation probabilities than equally common non-associated chains. Several of the top co-occurrence clusters appeared to be linked to parvovirus B19, influenza, CMV and Epstein-Barr virus, according to a later analysis. While some public TCRs were present in many individuals, most TCR sequences turned up only very rarely across donors. Strong co-occurrence of HLA alleles, especially DR and DQ, made assigning TCR associations to individual alleles difficult. In the study, 150 to 200 TCR beta chains were listed as associated with cytomegalovirus. Because some donors lacked HLA typing at each locus, the association tests relied only on the typed subset. A group of highly shared sequence variants was considered likely to be a technical artifact of the sequencing pipeline. In a later analysis, TCR association rates were found to vary across HLA loci, with the most associated TCRs seen for DRB1 alleles and the fewest for HLA-C alleles. At a false discovery rate of 0.05, a later analysis linked roughly 17,000 TCR beta sequences to specific HLA alleles. Some IMGT-functional V segments, including TRBV6-2 and TRBV6-3, could not be distinguished by the 87-base-pair reads and were therefore excluded. In a later analysis, most CMV-associated TCR beta chains were found to appear HLA-restricted, with HLA associations seemingly driven largely by CMV exposure. A further reported finding was that TCR beta sequences accurately predicted the HLA-A and HLA-B alleles for most subjects in the first cohort. A few of the identified cytomegalovirus-associated TCR beta chains were confirmed in vitro to be specific for cytomegalovirus antigens. The authors suggested that the approach could potentially be generalized to other disease states and immunological phenotypes. The only immune exposure information available for the cohort was CMV serostatus. Compared with the 666-donor mean, donors in an Asian-associated ancestry cluster had fewer N-insertions in productive TCRs, according to a later genetic analysis.

The cohort was made up of hundreds of healthy bone marrow donors. At the time of sampling, all cohort members were nominally healthy, though unrecorded immune exposures were likely present. The donor tested CMV seronegative and was one of the 352 seronegative cohort members. A peripheral blood sample was collected from each donor, and TCR beta sequencing was performed on peripheral blood mononuclear cells. The Qiagen DNeasy Blood Extraction Kit was used to extract genomic DNA from the blood cell samples. Libraries were made using the immunoSEQ multiplex PCR assay. A mixture of 60 forward primers for TCR Vbeta segments and 13 reverse primers for TCR Jbeta segments was used in the multiplex PCR. The CDR3 region of rearranged TCR beta genes was amplified from genomic DNA by a multiplex PCR assay. On the Illumina HiSeq System, the amplified TCR beta libraries were sequenced as 87-base-pair reads. The original methods were these. A later analysis tallied tens of millions of unique TCR beta chains across the 666 repertoires, and around 9.9 million of those chains were shared by two or more donors. A nearest-neighbor algorithm error-corrected the raw reads and collapsed the reads into unique sequences, merging closely related sequences to remove PCR and sequencing errors. CDR3 sequences were aligned to IMGT reference sequences to assign V, D and J gene segments. For a sequence to be retained, at least a six-nucleotide match to both a V gene segment and a J gene segment was required. A rearrangement counted as productive if the CDR3 had no stop codons and remained in frame with V and J, and every other rearrangement counted as non-productive. CDR3 was defined by IMGT convention, running from the second conserved V-encoded cysteine to the conserved J-encoded phenylalanine. In an earlier analysis of approximately 500 of the donors, sequences lacking an unambiguous match to a single V gene segment were excluded. In an earlier analysis of some 590 of the donors, V segments were called functional above 56.7% productive rearrangements and were called segregating when the between-donor standard deviation exceeded 5%. A statistical classification framework was built to diagnose cytomegalovirus status from the catalog of TCR beta chain sequences. A later analysis assigned V and J genes by comparing TCR nucleotide sequences with IMGT/GENE-DB human TR gene sequences. A later analysis assigned CDR3 sequences and most-parsimonious VDJ recombination scenarios with the TCRdist pipeline. In a later analysis, every TCR beta chain was defined by the combination of its CDR3 amino acid sequence and its V-gene family, and reads without a unique V-gene family were dropped. In a later analysis, around 600 highly shared, low-generation-probability nucleotide sequences were removed to address suspected cross-contamination and a sequencing artifact. For each public chain, a later analysis derived a clonal expansion index from normalized ranks of inferred template counts within each repertoire. In a later analysis, generation probabilities were computed using a VDJ recombination model fitted to out-of-frame rearrangements, and the results were checked against IGoR. In a later analysis, hypergeometric tests were used to score TCR-TCR, TCR-HLA and TCR-CMV co-occurrence, with a repertoire-size bias correction applied to TCR pairs. To estimate false discovery rates, a later analysis permuted the HLA or CMV assignments 20 times. In a later analysis, co-occurring TCRs were grouped using DBSCAN, with TCRdist sequence similarity added in when clustering inside HLA-allele-positive subsets. Repertoires with fewer than 30,000 or more than 120,000 public chains, plus five repertoires with anomalous nucleotide sharing, were excluded from co-occurrence clustering. The table was pulled from immuneACCESS by TCRdb, which kept in-frame rearrangements only. Such tables lose some clones; where checked, under half of the loss comes from unresolved V genes, and the rest has no known cause. Clonal size and the V and J genes are those of that table, whereas D and trimming came from the DNA. This sample gives under 200,000 clones in total; approximately 79% of them show up just once. Jointly, the top ten make up 2.1% of the sample.

The CDR3, from cysteine to phenylalanine, totals 15 residues. Kept here is only the CDR3 DNA, which spans 45 bases and is read in frame from base 1. The germline V gene encodes CDR1 LNHDA and CDR2 SQIVND (reference sequence). Trimming takes 5 bases from V and 0 bases from J, and the germline ends sit 10 bases apart. There are a few counts of this clone. Its antigen remains unidentified. No clone much larger than this one lies a single base away; base qualities are absent. Material: PBMCs. The source of this sequence is a man aged 40-55 years in good health and CMV-seronegative. This chain is built from TRBV19 and TRBJ2-2, and perhaps TRBD1 as D gene, on 5 matching bases. The DNA sequence is given as TGTGCCAGTAGTTTAGGGGCACCGAACACCGGGGAGCTGTTTTTT. This is translated as CASSLGAPNTGELFF. The reference TRBV19 and TRBJ2-2 proteins fill in what lies around the CDR3, so the full variable domain reads DGGITQSPKYLFRKEGQNVTLSCEQNLNHDAMYWYRQDPGQGLRLIYYSQIVNDFQKGDIAEGYSVSREKKESFPLTVTSAQKNPTAFYLCASSLGAPNTGELFFGEGSRLTVL.